Listed below are T cell receptor beta chains from one sample, sequenced in a study of blood T cells in healthy people across ages. TCRdb itself ran the 5' RACE reads through MiXCR, one entry per CDR3 protein. The table lists over a million distinct CDR3 sequences, 35% to 55% of them singletons. The sample consisted of blood. The origin of the receptors is a woman in her sixties or seventies in good health. Both conserved end residues are part of each CDR3. Each record gives: clone size, D gene, V gene, J gene, CDR3 length, CDR3 protein, CDR3 DNA. A D gene is named only where the DNA matches it firmly. Expanded clones get a size class; other rows say once, few or many, or leave the size out.

abundance: -
d_gene: -
v_gene: TRBV6-5
j_gene: TRBJ2-2
len: 14
CDR3aa: CASSYSRGAGELFF
CDR3nt: TGTGCCAGCAGTTACTCGAGGGGGGCCGGGGAGCTGTTTTTT

abundance: -
d_gene: TRBD1
v_gene: TRBV20-1
j_gene: TRBJ1-2
len: 14
CDR3aa: CSALEGAGGYGYTF
CDR3nt: TGCAGTGCCCTGGAGGGGGCAGGCGGCTATGGCTACACCTTC

abundance: -
d_gene: -
v_gene: TRBV24-1
j_gene: TRBJ1-5
len: 15
CDR3aa: CATSAEGGANQPQHF
CDR3nt: TGTGCCACCAGTGCCGAAGGGGGAGCGAATCAGCCCCAGCATTTT

abundance: -
d_gene: -
v_gene: TRBV7-3
j_gene: TRBJ1-2
len: 13
CDR3aa: CASNFSGTYGYTF
CDR3nt: TGTGCCAGCAACTTTTCCGGGACCTATGGCTACACCTTC

abundance: few
d_gene: -
v_gene: TRBV7-2
j_gene: TRBJ2-3
len: 15
CDR3aa: CASSLRGGLRDTQYF
CDR3nt: TGTGCCAGCAGCTTAAGGGGGGGGCTTCGGGATACGCAGTATTTT

abundance: -
d_gene: TRBD2
v_gene: TRBV28
j_gene: TRBJ2-7
len: 14
CDR3aa: CASSLGLKPYEQYF
CDR3nt: TGTGCCAGCAGCCTGGGACTAAAACCGTACGAGCAGTACTTC

abundance: few
d_gene: -
v_gene: TRBV9
j_gene: TRBJ2-7
len: 13
CDR3aa: CASNAWGENEQYF
CDR3nt: TGTGCCAGCAACGCTTGGGGGGAGAACGAGCAGTACTTC

abundance: few
d_gene: TRBD1
v_gene: TRBV7-3
j_gene: TRBJ2-3
len: 15
CDR3aa: CASSPGTGATDTQYF
CDR3nt: TGTGCCAGCAGCCCCGGGACAGGGGCTACAGATACGCAGTATTTT

abundance: -
d_gene: -
v_gene: TRBV28
j_gene: TRBJ2-5
len: 13
CDR3aa: CASSWGTQETQYF
CDR3nt: TGTGCCAGCAGTTGGGGGACACAAGAGACCCAGTACTTC

abundance: few
d_gene: TRBD1
v_gene: TRBV2
j_gene: TRBJ1-6
len: 15
CDR3aa: CASRGQSSYNSPLHF
CDR3nt: TGTGCCAGCAGGGGACAGTCCTCATATAATTCACCCCTCCACTTT

abundance: -
d_gene: TRBD2
v_gene: TRBV20-1
j_gene: TRBJ2-5
len: 15
CDR3aa: CSASGLAGGGETQYF
CDR3nt: TGCAGTGCTAGTGGACTAGCGGGAGGGGGGGAGACCCAGTACTTC

abundance: few
d_gene: -
v_gene: TRBV20-1
j_gene: TRBJ2-7
len: 15
CDR3aa: CSASSSGTRSYEQYF
CDR3nt: TGCAGTGCTAGTAGTTCCGGGACTCGCTCCTACGAGCAGTACTTC

abundance: few
d_gene: TRBD1
v_gene: TRBV24-1
j_gene: TRBJ2-5
len: 15
CDR3aa: CATSDGGTGIETQYF
CDR3nt: TGTGCCACCAGTGATGGGGGGACAGGGATAGAGACCCAGTACTTC

abundance: -
d_gene: -
v_gene: TRBV9
j_gene: TRBJ2-5
len: 13
CDR3aa: CASSVVERETQYF
CDR3nt: TGTGCCAGCAGCGTAGTGGAGCGTGAGACCCAGTACTTC

abundance: few
d_gene: TRBD2
v_gene: TRBV2
j_gene: TRBJ2-7
len: 17
CDR3aa: CASSRKRGGRGTYEQYF
CDR3nt: TGTGCCAGCAGTCGGAAGCGGGGCGGGCGCGGAACCTACGAGCAGTACTTC

abundance: few
d_gene: TRBD2
v_gene: TRBV12-3/TRBV12-4
j_gene: TRBJ2-4
len: 16
CDR3aa: CASSGRTSGPKNIQYF
CDR3nt: TGTGCCAGCAGCGGTAGGACTAGCGGGCCCAAAAACATTCAGTACTTC

abundance: -
d_gene: TRBD1
v_gene: TRBV18
j_gene: TRBJ1-6
len: 15
CDR3aa: CASSPSRTGDSPLHF
CDR3nt: TGTGCCAGCTCACCCAGTCGGACAGGGGATTCACCCCTCCACTTT

abundance: -
d_gene: -
v_gene: TRBV28
j_gene: TRBJ1-2
len: 16
CDR3aa: CASRTLNFWNRNGYTF
CDR3nt: TGTGCCAGCCGGACTCTAAATTTTTGGAATAGGAATGGCTACACCTTC

abundance: -
d_gene: TRBD2
v_gene: TRBV11-2
j_gene: TRBJ2-5
len: 16
CDR3aa: CASSFDGLAGVPEQYF
CDR3nt: TGTGCCAGCAGCTTCGATGGACTAGCGGGGGTCCCGGAGCAGTACTTC

abundance: -
d_gene: TRBD1
v_gene: TRBV7-6
j_gene: TRBJ2-7
len: 15
CDR3aa: CASSLRGQGFDEQYF
CDR3nt: TGTGCCAGCAGCTTACGGGGACAGGGGTTCGACGAGCAGTACTTC

abundance: -
d_gene: TRBD2
v_gene: TRBV10-3
j_gene: TRBJ2-7
len: 15
CDR3aa: CAISSRTSGSYEQYF
CDR3nt: TGTGCCATCTCTTCTCGGACTAGCGGGAGCTACGAGCAGTACTTC

abundance: few
d_gene: -
v_gene: TRBV7-2
j_gene: TRBJ1-2
len: 14
CDR3aa: CASSLVLSDYGYTF
CDR3nt: TGTGCCAGCAGCTTAGTCTTATCCGATTATGGCTACACCTTC

abundance: once
d_gene: -
v_gene: TRBV13
j_gene: TRBJ1-1
len: 13
CDR3aa: CASSRGVRTEAFF
CDR3nt: TGTGCCAGCAGCAGAGGAGTACGCACTGAAGCTTTCTTT

abundance: -
d_gene: TRBD1
v_gene: TRBV4-2
j_gene: TRBJ2-3
len: 18
CDR3aa: CASNQDPSGQESTDTQYF
CDR3nt: TGTGCCAGCAACCAAGATCCGTCGGGACAGGAGAGCACAGATACGCAGTATTTT

abundance: -
d_gene: TRBD1
v_gene: TRBV12-5
j_gene: TRBJ1-5
len: 17
CDR3aa: CASGLVGTGTMNQPQHF
CDR3nt: TGTGCTAGTGGTTTGGTGGGGACAGGGACGATGAATCAGCCCCAGCATTTT

abundance: few
d_gene: TRBD2
v_gene: TRBV5-1
j_gene: TRBJ2-3
len: 17
CDR3aa: CASSQGLAGASTDTQYF
CDR3nt: TGCGCCAGCAGCCAAGGACTAGCGGGAGCTAGCACAGATACGCAGTATTTT

abundance: once
d_gene: -
v_gene: TRBV28
j_gene: TRBJ2-5
len: 12
CDR3aa: CTGGKGEETQYF
CDR3nt: TGTACCGGGGGGAAGGGGGAAGAGACCCAGTACTTC

abundance: -
d_gene: -
v_gene: TRBV10-3
j_gene: TRBJ2-7
len: 13
CDR3aa: CAISPARTYEQYF
CDR3nt: TGTGCCATCAGTCCCGCCAGGACCTACGAGCAGTACTTC

abundance: -
d_gene: TRBD2
v_gene: TRBV27
j_gene: TRBJ2-7
len: 20
CDR3aa: CASSLRGLAGALVKPYEQYF
CDR3nt: TGTGCCAGCAGTTTACGCGGACTAGCGGGAGCCCTAGTTAAGCCTTACGAGCAGTACTTC

abundance: -
d_gene: TRBD2
v_gene: TRBV20-1
j_gene: TRBJ2-5
len: 15
CDR3aa: CSAPRTSGGQETQYF
CDR3nt: TGCAGTGCTCCTCGGACTAGCGGGGGGCAAGAGACCCAGTACTTC

abundance: -
d_gene: -
v_gene: TRBV11-2
j_gene: TRBJ2-3
len: 15
CDR3aa: CASSLAGTTTDTQYF
CDR3nt: TGTGCCAGCAGCTTAGCGGGGACAACCACAGATACGCAGTATTTT

abundance: -
d_gene: -
v_gene: TRBV5-1
j_gene: TRBJ2-5
len: 14
CDR3aa: CASSLKRQQETQYF
CDR3nt: TGCGCCAGCAGCTTGAAGCGACAGCAAGAGACCCAGTACTTC

abundance: -
d_gene: -
v_gene: TRBV6-2/TRBV6-3
j_gene: TRBJ2-5
len: 15
CDR3aa: CASSYGRGRRETQYF
CDR3nt: TGTGCCAGCAGTTACGGCCGGGGGAGGCGTGAGACCCAGTACTTC

abundance: -
d_gene: TRBD2
v_gene: TRBV29-1
j_gene: TRBJ2-1
len: 17
CDR3aa: CSVVRVLAGVNRNEQFF
CDR3nt: TGCAGCGTTGTTAGGGTACTAGCGGGAGTTAACAGAAATGAGCAGTTCTTC

abundance: few
d_gene: TRBD1
v_gene: TRBV29-1
j_gene: TRBJ2-7
len: 14
CDR3aa: CSVESQGEYYEQYF
CDR3nt: TGCAGCGTTGAATCCCAGGGGGAGTACTACGAGCAGTACTTC

abundance: -
d_gene: -
v_gene: TRBV3-1
j_gene: TRBJ1-2
len: 14
CDR3aa: CASSRRAGTNGYTF
CDR3nt: TGTGCCAGCAGCCGCCGAGCAGGGACTAATGGCTACACCTTC

abundance: -
d_gene: -
v_gene: TRBV25-1
j_gene: TRBJ2-3
len: 14
CDR3aa: CASSVVGSKDTQYF
CDR3nt: TGTGCCAGCAGTGTTGTCGGGAGTAAGGATACGCAGTATTTT

abundance: few
d_gene: -
v_gene: TRBV20-1
j_gene: TRBJ2-5
len: 14
CDR3aa: CSARGDLMVETQYF
CDR3nt: TGCAGTGCTAGAGGAGACCTAATGGTGGAGACCCAGTACTTC

abundance: once
d_gene: -
v_gene: TRBV7-7
j_gene: TRBJ2-2
len: 15
CDR3aa: CASSELASNTGELFF
CDR3nt: TGTGCCAGCAGCGAACTAGCTTCGAACACCGGGGAGCTGTTTTTT

abundance: -
d_gene: -
v_gene: TRBV3-1
j_gene: TRBJ1-5
len: 15
CDR3aa: CASSQSQGSIKPQHF
CDR3nt: TGTGCCAGCAGCCAAAGCCAGGGGTCCATTAAGCCCCAGCATTTT

abundance: -
d_gene: -
v_gene: TRBV10-2
j_gene: TRBJ2-7
len: 12
CDR3aa: CASSEPVYEQYF
CDR3nt: TGCGCCAGCAGTGAGCCTGTTTACGAGCAGTACTTC

abundance: once
d_gene: TRBD2
v_gene: TRBV25-1
j_gene: TRBJ2-5
len: 19
CDR3aa: CASSAPSKTGTSGNNEQYF
CDR3nt: TGTGCCAGCAGTGCGCCCTCAAAGACCGGGACTAGCGGGAACAATGAGCAGTACTTC

abundance: -
d_gene: -
v_gene: TRBV10-3
j_gene: TRBJ2-7
len: 13
CDR3aa: CAARESGTYEQYF
CDR3nt: TGTGCCGCCCGGGAGTCGGGAACCTACGAGCAGTACTTC

abundance: -
d_gene: TRBD1
v_gene: TRBV3-1
j_gene: TRBJ1-1
len: 18
CDR3aa: CASSQDRRTGGANTEAFF
CDR3nt: TGTGCCAGCAGCCAAGATCGGAGGACAGGGGGCGCGAACACTGAAGCTTTCTTT

abundance: -
d_gene: TRBD1
v_gene: TRBV20-1
j_gene: TRBJ1-5
len: 18
CDR3aa: CSASILRTGDYSNQPQHF
CDR3nt: TGCAGTGCTAGTATTCTAAGGACAGGAGACTATAGCAATCAGCCCCAGCATTTT

abundance: -
d_gene: -
v_gene: TRBV24-1
j_gene: TRBJ2-5
len: 14
CDR3aa: CATSDSPATETQYF
CDR3nt: TGTGCCACCAGTGATTCCCCCGCGACGGAGACCCAGTACTTC

abundance: -
d_gene: -
v_gene: TRBV24-1
j_gene: TRBJ2-7
len: 13
CDR3aa: CATGALPSYEQYF
CDR3nt: TGTGCCACCGGGGCCCTCCCCTCCTACGAGCAGTACTTC

abundance: -
d_gene: TRBD2
v_gene: TRBV15
j_gene: TRBJ2-1
len: 18
CDR3aa: CATSREELGGRWVNEQFF
CDR3nt: TGTGCCACCAGCAGAGAAGAGCTGGGCGGGAGGTGGGTCAATGAGCAGTTCTTC

abundance: -
d_gene: -
v_gene: TRBV20-1
j_gene: TRBJ2-1
len: 17
CDR3aa: CSARTLFGSGVYNEQFF
CDR3nt: TGCAGTGCCAGAACTCTGTTTGGAAGCGGAGTCTACAATGAGCAGTTCTTC

abundance: -
d_gene: -
v_gene: TRBV4-1
j_gene: TRBJ1-2
len: 15
CDR3aa: CASSHPGDSNYGYTF
CDR3nt: TGCGCCAGCAGCCACCCCGGGGATAGTAACTATGGCTACACCTTC

abundance: -
d_gene: -
v_gene: TRBV25-1
j_gene: TRBJ2-5
len: 16
CDR3aa: CASSELRGRSQETQYF
CDR3nt: TGTGCCAGCAGTGAATTAAGGGGGAGGTCCCAAGAGACCCAGTACTTC

abundance: -
d_gene: -
v_gene: TRBV4-2
j_gene: TRBJ2-5
len: 15
CDR3aa: CASSQAEGMGETQYF
CDR3nt: TGTGCCAGCAGCCAAGCTGAGGGGATGGGAGAGACCCAGTACTTC